This T cell receptor beta chain was found in a study of identical twins. Addition of a universal primer site occurred through template switching, and cDNA carried unique molecular identifiers. TCRdb redid the calling of the 5' RACE reads with MiXCR, one entry per CDR3 protein. The repertoire holds about 920,000 distinct CDR3 sequences, with around 12% as singletons. V lost 8 bases, J lost 7 bases, and 7 bases stayed unmatched. Looked up from germline, CDR1 is MDHEN and CDR2 is SYDVKM. There are 12 residues in the CDR3. A further study also used this sample, focusing on yellow fever vaccine responses in identical twins. As reported in that work: Reportedly, the T cell response mounted by twins to vaccine seemed partly convergent, partly personalized.

The chain uses TRBV28 and TRBJ1-1, with 7 bases lining up with TRBD1. The material sequenced was PBMCs. The sequence came from a woman under 30 in good health. CDR3 sequence reads: CASSDRVFEAFF. The DNA of the CDR3 is TGTGCCAGCTCCGACAGGGTCTTTGAAGCTTTCTTT. Full variable domain (outside the CDR3, taken from reference TRBV28 and TRBJ1-1): DVKVTQSSRYLVKRTGEKVFLECVQDMDHENMFWYRQDPGLGLRLIYFSYDVKMKEKGDIPEGYSVSREKKERFSLILESASTNQTSMYLCASSDRVFEAFFGQGTRLTVV.